These 17 T cell receptor beta chains share one sample of origin, sequenced in a study of blood T cell repertoires in COVID-19. Produced via immunoSEQ multiplex PCR; TCRdb's table is partial and in-frame only. The data show approximately 100,000 clones, with roughly 84% seen just once and 10% to 15% held by the top ten. Sequencing was carried out using peripheral blood. These receptors were taken from a human donor in a cohort sampled during active or convalescent COVID-19.

CDR3 sequence reads: CASSVVGDRTSTDTQYF. CDR3 DNA: TGTGCCAGCAGCGTAGTAGGGGACAGGACCAGCACAGATACGCAGTATTTT. V gene TRBV9 combines with J gene TRBJ2-3; TRBD1 agrees at 8 bases. This CDR3 contains 17 residues. CDR1 and CDR2 from the germline V gene are SGDLS and YYNGEE. With V trimmed by 0 bases and J by 0 bases, 6 bases remained unmatched.

The rearrangement uses TRBV3-1 (or the pseudogene TRBV3-2) and TRBJ2-7, with TRBD2 identical over 8 bases. Trimming removed 0 bases from V and 3 bases from J; junction bases left unmatched: 4. Germline V gene lookup returns CDR1 LGHDT and CDR2 YNNKEL (reference sequence). The CDR3 contains 15 residues. This CDR3 reads CASSQDLAGLYEQYF. The CDR3 DNA sequence: TGTGCCAGCAGCCAAGATCTAGCGGGTCTCTACGAGCAGTACTTC.

The chain joins TRBV5-6 to TRBJ1-3; D remains unclear. This CDR3 contains 15 residues. CDR1 is SGHDT and CDR2 is YYEEEE in the germline V gene. V lost 1 base and J lost 0, with 8 bases in between. Here the CDR3 DNA reads TGTGCCAGCAGCTTGTTGGCACGCTCTGGAAACACCATATATTTT. Translating gives CASSLLARSGNTIYF.

This chain links TRBV18 with TRBJ2-3, with 7 bases that match TRBD2. In germline, CDR1 is KGHSH, CDR2 LQKENI. V dropped 6 bases and J dropped 0; count of bases not matched to a gene: 6. CDR3 length: 15 residues. CDR3 coding DNA: TGTGCCAGCTCGGGGGGGATGCAGAGCACAGATACGCAGTATTTT. Translation: CASSGGMQSTDTQYF.

The chain carries TRBV7-9 and TRBJ1-2, with D maybe TRBD1 (6 bases). The CDR3 totals 16 residues. Germline V gene lookup returns CDR1 SEHNR and CDR2 FQNEAQ (reference sequence). Trimming pared 4 bases from V and 2 bases from J, leaving 17 bases between. CDR3 sequence: CASSSDRSSPNYGYTF. Written as DNA, the CDR3 is TGTGCCAGCAGCTCAGACAGGTCTTCTCCGAACTATGGCTACACCTTC.

CDR3 in amino acids: CASSLGGYGYTF. DNA of the CDR3: TGTGCCAGCAGCTTAGGAGGGTATGGCTACACCTTC. The chain combines TRBV11-2 with TRBJ1-2; D is uncertain. CDR3 length: 12 residues. Germline CDR1 is SGHAT and CDR2 is FQNNGV. V lost 1 base and J 5 bases, leaving 5 bases between the germline ends.

This rearrangement joins TRBV11-3 to TRBJ2-7, with 9 bases lining up with TRBD2. This CDR3 comprises 16 residues. Germline V lookup: CDR1 SGHNT, CDR2 YENEEA. V shed 3 bases and J 0 bases; nucleotides not matched to a gene: 6. CDR3 sequence reads: CASSFRGLATSYEQYF. CDR3 sequence (DNA): TGTGCCAGCAGCTTCCGGGGACTAGCTACCTCCTACGAGCAGTACTTC.

The V call is TRBV12-3 or TRBV12-4, the J call TRBJ2-7, with D perhaps TRBD1 (6 bases). This CDR3 is 13 amino acids long. Trimming removed 6 bases at V and 6 bases at J, with 15 bases between. CDR3: CASRGHGSPEQYF. CDR3 nucleotides: TGTGCCAGCAGGGGACATGGGTCTCCCGAGCAGTACTTC.

In this sample, this clone turned up a few times. This rearrangement joins TRBV6-5 to TRBJ1-2; D not resolved. The germline CDR1 and CDR2 sequences are MNHEY and SVGAGI. The CDR3 sequence is 11 residues long. Between the trimmed V and J ends, which lost 6 bases and 14 bases, there was a span of 16 bases. CDR3: CASSSPTGLTF. As DNA, the CDR3 is TGTGCCAGCAGCTCTCCAACGGGGTTAACCTTC.

The chain employs TRBV7-6 and TRBJ2-1, with TRBD1 matching over 10 bases. Losses at the gene ends were 1 base for V and 1 base for J; bases not matched to a gene: 7. Germline-derived CDR1 and CDR2 are SGHVS and FNYEAQ. This CDR3 contains 18 residues. CDR3 coding DNA: TGTGCCAGCAGCTTAGGTCCGGGACAGGGGCGATCCTACAATGAGCAGTTCTTC. Its protein is CASSLGPGQGRSYNEQFF. The whole variable domain, remainder taken from reference TRBV7-6 and TRBJ2-1, is GAGVSQSPRYKVTKRGQDVALRCDPISGHVSLYWYRQALGQGPEFLTYFNYEAQQDKSGLPNDRFSAERPEGSISTLTIQRTEQRDSAMYRCASSLGPGQGRSYNEQFFGPGTRLTVL.

This clone was counted once. The chain recombines TRBV7-6 with TRBJ2-1; TRBD2 aligns across 8 bases. The ends lost 5 bases at V and 14 bases at J; junction bases unmatched: 11. This CDR3 is 13 amino acids long. Germline assignment: CDR1 SGHVS and CDR2 FNYEAQ. This CDR3 reads CASSPRQGAGEFF. Written as DNA, the CDR3 is TGTGCCAGCAGCCCCCGGCAGGGAGCGGGGGAGTTCTTC.

J is TRBJ2-3 and V is TRBV19; 7 bases match TRBD2. The CDR3 consists of 15 residues. The germline CDR1 and CDR2 sequences are LNHDA and SQIVND (reference sequence). The J segment lost 4 bases and the V segment lost 4 bases, leaving 8 bases of the junction unmatched. The CDR3 DNA follows: TGTGCCAGTAGTACGCGGGGGACCCTCCCAGATACGCAGTATTTT. This codes for CASSTRGTLPDTQYF.

The chain has TRBV4-1 and TRBJ1-1; D possibly corresponds to TRBD1 (5 bases). Trimming left V 6 bases short and J 0 bases short, with 20 bases between. The CDR3 runs to 17 residues. Germline V gene sequence: CDR1 MGHRA, CDR2 YSYEKL. CDR3 protein: CASSPGRGLSMNTEAFF. In DNA form, the CDR3 reads TGCGCCAGCAGTCCCGGGAGGGGCTTGAGCATGAACACTGAAGCTTTCTTT.

V and J are TRBV7-9 and TRBJ2-7; 9 bases match TRBD2. Germline assignment: CDR1 SEHNR and CDR2 FQNEAQ (reference sequence). J lost 2 bases, V lost 5 bases, and 13 bases had no gene match. The CDR3 is 17 amino acids. The CDR3 region has the DNA TGTGCCAGCAGCCTACCCCCCCTAGCGGGGACTACCTACGAGCAGTACTTC. As protein: CASSLPPLAGTTYEQYF.

In this sample, this clone turned up once. The rearrangement joins TRBV28 to TRBJ1-2; 9 bases are shared with TRBD1. Germline CDR1 is MDHEN and CDR2 is SYDVKM. V shed 3 bases, J shed 8 bases, and the junction held 7 bases outside the gene matches. This CDR3 has 14 amino acids. The CDR3: CASSFLRQGVGYTF. For the CDR3, the DNA is TGTGCCAGCAGTTTCCTCCGACAGGGGGTCGGCTACACCTTC.

The rearrangement joins TRBV19 to TRBJ1-6, with 8 bases that match TRBD1. With 5 bases clipped from V and 8 bases from J, the junction kept 14 bases outside the gene matches. Germline lookup yields CDR1 LNHDA and CDR2 SQIVND (reference sequence). This CDR3 is built from 17 residues. CDR3 residues: CASSRSGGPPTDSPLHF. CDR3 coding DNA: TGTGCCAGTAGTCGGTCAGGGGGCCCTCCGACGGATTCACCCCTCCACTTT.

The chain recombines TRBV3-1 (or the pseudogene TRBV3-2) with TRBJ2-3, with 9 bases matching TRBD1. Germline V gene data show CDR1 as LGHDT and CDR2 as YNNKEL (reference sequence). The CDR3 length is 17 residues. The V gene end was trimmed by 1 base and the J gene end by 3 bases; junction bases not matched to a gene: 8. The CDR3 loop reads CASSQVAPGQGTDTQYF. Written as DNA, the CDR3 is TGTGCCAGCAGCCAAGTAGCCCCGGGACAGGGAACAGATACGCAGTATTTT.